Listed below are T cell receptor beta chains from one sample, sequenced in a study of glioma-infiltrating T cells. TCRdb re-derived calls from the multiplex PCR reads in MiXCR, one entry per CDR3 protein. The profile shows about 140,000 distinct CDR3 sequences, 39% of them singletons. The sequencing sample was made of glioma tissue, nonneoplastic brain tissue, or PBMCs (not recorded which). Receptors originate from a human donor with low-grade glioma or glioblastoma, undergoing nonglioma brain surgery, or in good health (not recorded which). The CDR3 runs from the conserved cysteine through the conserved F or W. D genes are given only for firm matches. Only part of the rows carry a size: once, few, many, or a class if the clone is expanded.

V: TRBV3-1; J: TRBJ1-1; D: -; size: few; CDR3: CASSRLENTEAFF; DNA: TGTGCCAGCAGCCGATTGGAGAACACTGAAGCTTTCTTT
V: TRBV9; J: TRBJ2-1; D: TRBD2; size: -; CDR3: CASSVDGSGRNEQFF; DNA: TGTGCCAGCAGCGTAGATGGTAGCGGGAGGAATGAGCAGTTCTTC
V: TRBV6-2/TRBV6-3; J: TRBJ2-1; D: TRBD2; size: few; CDR3: CASSYSRASGSMDEQFF; DNA: TGTGCCAGCAGTTACTCGAGGGCTAGCGGGAGTATGGATGAGCAGTTCTTC
V: TRBV6-2/TRBV6-3; J: TRBJ2-3; D: -; size: -; CDR3: CASRKAGTDTQYF; DNA: TGTGCCAGCAGGAAGGCGGGCACAGATACGCAGTATTTT
V: TRBV30; J: TRBJ1-2; D: -; size: -; CDR3: CAWALIQGNYGYTF; DNA: TGTGCCTGGGCTCTCATACAGGGCAACTATGGCTACACCTTC
V: TRBV27; J: TRBJ2-5; D: -; size: -; CDR3: CASSNIRDQETQYF; DNA: TGTGCCAGCAGTAACATCCGGGACCAAGAGACCCAGTACTTC
V: TRBV11-2; J: TRBJ2-1; D: -; size: -; CDR3: CASSLLGYDEQFF; DNA: TGTGCCAGCAGCTTATTAGGGTACGACGAGCAGTTCTTC
V: TRBV19; J: TRBJ2-1; D: -; size: -; CDR3: CASSTSAARSNEQFF; DNA: TGTGCCAGTAGTACTAGCGCAGCCCGCAGCAATGAGCAGTTCTTC
V: TRBV6-1; J: TRBJ1-2; D: -; size: few; CDR3: CANGYGYTF; DNA: TGTGCCAACGGGTATGGCTACACCTTC
V: TRBV7-2; J: TRBJ2-5; D: TRBD2; size: -; CDR3: CASSLSPAGGQETQYF; DNA: TGTGCCAGCAGCTTAAGCCCAGCGGGGGGGCAAGAGACCCAGTACTTC
V: TRBV6-1; J: TRBJ2-7; D: -; size: -; CDR3: CAISGSLDLQETKYF; DNA: TGTGCCATCAGTGGGTCACTAGACCTCCAAGAGACCAAGTACTTC
V: TRBV28; J: TRBJ1-2; D: -; size: few; CDR3: CASSLKPNYGYTF; DNA: TGTGCCAGCAGTTTGAAACCTAACTATGGCTACACCTTC
V: TRBV19; J: TRBJ2-3; D: -; size: -; CDR3: CASSPARTDTQYF; DNA: TGTGCCAGTAGTCCCGCTCGCACAGATACGCAGTATTTT
V: TRBV25-1; J: TRBJ1-6; D: -; size: -; CDR3: CASSFTVNSPLHF; DNA: TGTGCCAGCAGTTTTACAGTTAATTCACCCCTCCACTTT
V: TRBV5-4; J: TRBJ1-1; D: TRBD1; size: -; CDR3: CASSLAGQVLNTEAFF; DNA: TGTGCCAGCAGCTTGGCGGGACAGGTCCTGAACACTGAAGCTTTCTTT
V: TRBV13; J: TRBJ2-7; D: TRBD1; size: few; CDR3: CASSPGTGPSYEQYF; DNA: TGTGCCAGCAGCCCGGGGACAGGCCCTTCCTACGAGCAGTACTTC
V: TRBV28; J: TRBJ2-5; D: -; size: once; CDR3: CASSLSAPEIQYF; DNA: TGTGCCAGCAGTTTATCTGCCCCAGAGATCCAGTACTTC
V: TRBV6-6; J: TRBJ1-3; D: -; size: -; CDR3: CASSYSITYSGNTIYF; DNA: TGTGCCAGCAGTTACTCGATAACCTACTCTGGAAACACCATATATTTT
V: TRBV7-6; J: TRBJ2-1; D: -; size: -; CDR3: CASSRDPPPSYNEQFF; DNA: TGTGCCAGCAGCCGGGACCCTCCCCCCTCCTACAATGAGCAGTTCTTC
V: TRBV4-1; J: TRBJ2-3; D: -; size: -; CDR3: CASSQDPGAIDTQYF; DNA: TGCGCCAGCAGCCAAGATCCGGGGGCTATAGATACGCAGTATTTT
V: TRBV20-1; J: TRBJ2-7; D: -; size: -; CDR3: CSASVPTLYHEQYF; DNA: TGCAGTGCTAGTGTCCCGACACTCTACCACGAGCAGTACTTC
V: TRBV7-2; J: TRBJ1-5; D: -; size: many; CDR3: CASSFRQDQPQHF; DNA: TGTGCCAGCAGCTTTCGACAGGATCAGCCCCAGCATTTT
V: TRBV20-1; J: TRBJ2-1; D: -; size: -; CDR3: CSVPSITARLVNEQFF; DNA: TGCAGTGTCCCCTCGATAACAGCCCGACTAGTTAATGAGCAGTTCTTC
V: TRBV19; J: TRBJ1-4; D: -; size: -; CDR3: CASSSGENNEKLFF; DNA: TGTGCCAGTAGCTCAGGAGAGAACAATGAAAAACTGTTTTTT